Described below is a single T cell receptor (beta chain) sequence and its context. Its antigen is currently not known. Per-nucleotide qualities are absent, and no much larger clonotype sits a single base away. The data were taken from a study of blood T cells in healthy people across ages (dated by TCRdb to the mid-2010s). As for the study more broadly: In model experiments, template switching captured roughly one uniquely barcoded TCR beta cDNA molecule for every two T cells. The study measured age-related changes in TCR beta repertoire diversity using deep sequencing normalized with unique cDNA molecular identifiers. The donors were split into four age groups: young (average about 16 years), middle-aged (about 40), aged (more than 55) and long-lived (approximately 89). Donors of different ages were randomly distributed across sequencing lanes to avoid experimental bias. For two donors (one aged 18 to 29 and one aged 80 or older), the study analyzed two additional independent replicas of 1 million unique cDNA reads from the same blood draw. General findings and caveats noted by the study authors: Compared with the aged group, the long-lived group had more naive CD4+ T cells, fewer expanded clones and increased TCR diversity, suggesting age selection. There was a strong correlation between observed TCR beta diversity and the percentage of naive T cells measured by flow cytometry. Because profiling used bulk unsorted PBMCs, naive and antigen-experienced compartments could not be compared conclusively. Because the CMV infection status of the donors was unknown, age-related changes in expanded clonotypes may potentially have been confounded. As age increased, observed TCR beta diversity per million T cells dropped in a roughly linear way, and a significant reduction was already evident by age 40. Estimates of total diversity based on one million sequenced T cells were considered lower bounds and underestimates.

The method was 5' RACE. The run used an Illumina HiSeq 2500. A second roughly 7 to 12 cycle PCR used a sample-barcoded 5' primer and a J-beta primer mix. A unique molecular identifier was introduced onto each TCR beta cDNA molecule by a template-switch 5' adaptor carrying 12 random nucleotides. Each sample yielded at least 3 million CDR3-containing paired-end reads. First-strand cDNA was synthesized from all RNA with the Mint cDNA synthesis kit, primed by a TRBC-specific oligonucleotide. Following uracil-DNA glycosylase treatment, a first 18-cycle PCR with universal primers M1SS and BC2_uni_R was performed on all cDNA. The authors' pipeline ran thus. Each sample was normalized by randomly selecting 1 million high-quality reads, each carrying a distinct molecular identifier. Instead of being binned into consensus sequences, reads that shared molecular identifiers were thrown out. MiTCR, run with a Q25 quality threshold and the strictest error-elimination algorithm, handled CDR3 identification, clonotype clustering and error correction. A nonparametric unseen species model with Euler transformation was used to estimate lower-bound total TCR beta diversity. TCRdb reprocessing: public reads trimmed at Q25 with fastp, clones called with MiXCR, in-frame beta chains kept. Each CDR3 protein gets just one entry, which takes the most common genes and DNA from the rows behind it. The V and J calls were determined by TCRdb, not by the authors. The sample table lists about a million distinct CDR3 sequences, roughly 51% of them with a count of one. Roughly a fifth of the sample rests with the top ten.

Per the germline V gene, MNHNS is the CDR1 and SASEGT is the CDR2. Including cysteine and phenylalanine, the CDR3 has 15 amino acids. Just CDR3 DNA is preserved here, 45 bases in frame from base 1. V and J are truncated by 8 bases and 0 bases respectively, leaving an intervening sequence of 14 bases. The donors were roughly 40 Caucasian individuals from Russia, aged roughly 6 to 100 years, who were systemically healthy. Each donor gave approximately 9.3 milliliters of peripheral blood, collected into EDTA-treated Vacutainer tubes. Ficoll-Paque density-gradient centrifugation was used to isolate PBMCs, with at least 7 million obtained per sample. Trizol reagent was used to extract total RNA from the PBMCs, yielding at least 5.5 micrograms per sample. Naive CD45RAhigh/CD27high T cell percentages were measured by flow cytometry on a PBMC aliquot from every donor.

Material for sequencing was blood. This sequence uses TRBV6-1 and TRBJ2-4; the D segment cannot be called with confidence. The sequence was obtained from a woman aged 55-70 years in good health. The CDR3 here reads CASRRAPLAKNIQYF. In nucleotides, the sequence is TGTGCCAGCCGGAGAGCCCCACTAGCCAAAAACATTCAGTACTTC.